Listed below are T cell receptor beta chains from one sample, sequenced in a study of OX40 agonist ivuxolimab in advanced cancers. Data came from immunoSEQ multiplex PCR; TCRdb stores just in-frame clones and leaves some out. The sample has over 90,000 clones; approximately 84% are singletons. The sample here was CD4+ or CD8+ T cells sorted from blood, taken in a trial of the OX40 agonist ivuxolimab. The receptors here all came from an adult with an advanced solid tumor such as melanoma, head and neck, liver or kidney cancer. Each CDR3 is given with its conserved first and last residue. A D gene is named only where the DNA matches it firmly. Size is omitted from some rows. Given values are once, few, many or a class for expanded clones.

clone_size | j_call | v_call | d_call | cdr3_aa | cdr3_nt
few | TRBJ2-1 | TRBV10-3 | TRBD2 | CAISDDGLADYNEQFF | TGTGCCATCAGTGATGATGGGCTAGCGGATTACAATGAGCAGTTCTTC
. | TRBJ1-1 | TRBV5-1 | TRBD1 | CASSSGQGLSEAFF | TGCGCCAGCAGCTCAGGACAGGGACTTAGTGAAGCTTTCTTT
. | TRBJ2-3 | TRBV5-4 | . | CASSTGTGGTDTQYF | TGTGCCAGCAGCACCGGGACGGGAGGCACAGATACGCAGTATTTT
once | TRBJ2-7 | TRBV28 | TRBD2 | CASSLVGLAGESREQYF | TGTGCCAGCAGTTTGGTGGGACTAGCGGGAGAGAGTCGGGAGCAGTACTTC
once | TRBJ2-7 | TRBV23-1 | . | CASSQSVRAIILYPYEQYF | TGCGCCAGCAGTCAATCGGTCAGGGCCATTATCTTATATCCCTACGAGCAGTACTTC
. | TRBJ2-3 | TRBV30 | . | CAWASDTDTQYF | TGTGCCTGGGCCTCAGACACAGATACGCAGTATTTT
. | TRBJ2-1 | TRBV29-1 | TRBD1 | CSVEEGTGGRYNEQFF | TGCAGCGTTGAAGAGGGGACAGGGGGCAGATACAATGAGCAGTTCTTC
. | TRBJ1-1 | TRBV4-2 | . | CASSQGSEGEKTAFF | TGTGCCAGCAGCCAAGGAAGCGAGGGTGAGAAGACGGCTTTCTTT
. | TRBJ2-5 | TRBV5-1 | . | CASSYSQETQYF | TGCGCCAGCAGCTACAGCCAAGAGACCCAGTACTTC
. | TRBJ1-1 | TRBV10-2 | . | CASTVGDTEAFF | TGCGCCAGCACTGTGGGGGACACTGAAGCTTTCTTT
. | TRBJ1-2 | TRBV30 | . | CAWNGRGNYGYTF | TGTGCCTGGAATGGAAGGGGTAACTATGGCTACACCTTC
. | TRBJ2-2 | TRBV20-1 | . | CSASGRGELFF | TGCAGTGCTAGTGGGAGGGGGGAGCTGTTTTTT
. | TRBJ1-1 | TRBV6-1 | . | CASSGQMNTEAFF | TGTGCCAGCAGTGGACAGATGAACACTGAAGCTTTCTTT
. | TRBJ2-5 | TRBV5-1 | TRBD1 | CASGTSGTDLEETQYF | TGCGCCAGCGGTACTTCCGGGACAGACTTGGAGGAGACCCAGTACTTC
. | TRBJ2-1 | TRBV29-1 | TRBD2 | CSVGLAGADEQFF | TGCAGCGTTGGGCTAGCGGGAGCCGATGAGCAGTTCTTC
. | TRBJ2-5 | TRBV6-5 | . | CASSGLGPPQETQYF | TGTGCCAGCAGTGGACTGGGTCCGCCCCAAGAGACCCAGTACTTC
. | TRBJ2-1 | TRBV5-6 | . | CASSSSTPAYNEQFF | TGTGCCAGCAGCTCTTCGACACCCGCCTACAATGAGCAGTTCTTC
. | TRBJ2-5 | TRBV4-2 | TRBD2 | CASSTGTRAPALQETQYF | TGTGCCAGCAGCACCGGGACTAGAGCCCCCGCCCTCCAAGAGACCCAGTACTTC
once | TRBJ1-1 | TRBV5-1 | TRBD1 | CASSLNRGGNTEAFF | TGCGCCAGCAGCTTAAACAGGGGGGGTAACACTGAAGCTTTCTTT
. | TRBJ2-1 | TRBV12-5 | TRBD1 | CASGPGTGSNEQFF | TGTGCTAGTGGACCCGGGACAGGGTCCAATGAGCAGTTCTTC
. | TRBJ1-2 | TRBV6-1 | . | CASSATGNNYGYTF | TGTGCCAGCAGTGCCACAGGGAATAACTATGGCTACACCTTC
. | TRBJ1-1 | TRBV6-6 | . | CASSPSGGTEAFF | TGTGCCAGCAGTCCAAGCGGAGGCACTGAAGCTTTCTTT
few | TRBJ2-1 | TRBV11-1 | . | CASSFKSGAEQFF | TGTGCCAGCAGCTTTAAATCAGGGGCCGAGCAGTTCTTC
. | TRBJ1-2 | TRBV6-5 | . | CASSTSFRVGYGYTF | TGTGCCAGCAGTACCTCCTTCAGGGTCGGCTATGGCTACACCTTC
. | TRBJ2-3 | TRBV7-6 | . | CASSLTLGTQYF | TGTGCCAGCAGCTTAACTCTGGGTACGCAGTATTTT
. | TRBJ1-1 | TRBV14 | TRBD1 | CASSHSGTGYTEAFF | TGTGCCAGCAGCCATTCCGGGACAGGGTACACTGAAGCTTTCTTT
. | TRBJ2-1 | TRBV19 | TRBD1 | CASSRSGTGGNEQFF | TGTGCCAGTAGTAGATCCGGGACAGGGGGCAATGAGCAGTTCTTC
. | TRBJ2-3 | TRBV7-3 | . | CASSLMAASSTDTQYF | TGTGCCAGCAGCTTAATGGCGGCGTCTAGCACAGATACGCAGTATTTT
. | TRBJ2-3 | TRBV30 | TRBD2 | CAWSAGGGSDTQYF | TGTGCCTGGAGCGCCGGCGGGGGGTCAGATACGCAGTATTTT
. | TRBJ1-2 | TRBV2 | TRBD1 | CASSLTGGFTNYGYTF | TGTGCCAGCAGCCTTACAGGGGGCTTTACTAACTATGGCTACACCTTC
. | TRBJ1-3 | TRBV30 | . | CAWSFGVLSGNTIYF | TGTGCCTGGAGTTTCGGCGTGCTCTCTGGAAACACCATATATTTT
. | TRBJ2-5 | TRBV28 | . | CASRPPGPQETQYF | TGTGCCAGCAGACCACCGGGACCCCAAGAGACCCAGTACTTC
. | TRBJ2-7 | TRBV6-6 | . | CASSYSASSYEQYF | TGTGCCAGCAGTTACTCGGCGTCCTCCTACGAGCAGTACTTC
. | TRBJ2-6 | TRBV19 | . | CASRTSGANVLTF | TGTGCCAGTAGGACGTCTGGGGCCAACGTCCTGACTTTC
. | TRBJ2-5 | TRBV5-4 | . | CASSVSTEGETQYF | TGTGCCAGCAGCGTTTCCACGGAGGGAGAGACCCAGTACTTC
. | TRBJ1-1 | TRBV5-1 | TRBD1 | CASSLALTGLTEAFF | TGCGCCAGCAGCTTGGCGCTGACAGGGCTTACTGAAGCTTTCTTT
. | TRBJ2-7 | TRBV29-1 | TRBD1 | CSARDRADYEQYF | TGCAGCGCCCGGGACAGGGCAGACTACGAGCAGTACTTC
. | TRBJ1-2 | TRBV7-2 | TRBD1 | CASSFFGTGDYGYTF | TGTGCCAGCAGCTTCTTTGGGACAGGCGACTATGGCTACACCTTC
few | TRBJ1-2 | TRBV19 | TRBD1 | CASRTDRAVGYTF | TGTGCCAGTAGGACGGACAGGGCGGTTGGCTACACCTTC
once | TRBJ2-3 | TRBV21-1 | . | CASSEEDRRTDTQYF | TGTGCCAGCAGCGAGGAAGACAGACGCACAGATACGCAGTATTTT
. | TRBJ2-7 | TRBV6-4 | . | CASSSRDWQDEQYF | TGTGCCAGCAGTAGTCGGGACTGGCAGGACGAGCAGTACTTC
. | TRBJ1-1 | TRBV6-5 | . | CASSKNVFEAFF | TGTGCCAGCAGTAAGAATGTTTTTGAAGCTTTCTTT
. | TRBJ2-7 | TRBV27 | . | CASSGRLGSYEQYF | TGTGCCAGCAGTGGCCGACTTGGCTCCTACGAGCAGTACTTC
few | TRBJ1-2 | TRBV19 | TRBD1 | CASHGQGAYGYTF | TGTGCCAGCCACGGACAGGGGGCGTACGGCTACACCTTC
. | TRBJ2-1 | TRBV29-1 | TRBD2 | CSVIFRTSVDEQFF | TGCAGCGTTATTTTTCGGACTAGCGTCGATGAGCAGTTCTTC
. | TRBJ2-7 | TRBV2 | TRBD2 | CASSGLAGPTYEQYF | TGTGCCAGCAGTGGACTAGCGGGACCGACCTACGAGCAGTACTTC
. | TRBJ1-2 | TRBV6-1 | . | CASSGAGSYGYTF | TGTGCCAGCAGTGGGGCGGGGTCCTATGGCTACACCTTC
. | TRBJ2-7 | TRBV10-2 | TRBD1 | CASSSRDRAGEQYF | TGCGCCAGCAGTTCACGGGACAGGGCGGGCGAGCAGTACTTC
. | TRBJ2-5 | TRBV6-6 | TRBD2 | CASSKGLADFQETQYF | TGTGCCAGCAGCAAAGGACTAGCGGATTTCCAAGAGACCCAGTACTTC
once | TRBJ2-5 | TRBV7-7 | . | CASSRLGAQETQYF | TGTGCTAGCAGCCGACTGGGGGCACAAGAGACCCAGTACTTC
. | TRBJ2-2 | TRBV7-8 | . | CASSLQGSANTGELFF | TGTGCCAGCAGCTTACAGGGATCAGCGAACACCGGGGAGCTGTTTTTT
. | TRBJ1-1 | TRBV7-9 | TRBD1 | CASSSYNLIRGGRAAFF | TGTGCCAGCAGCTCTTACAATTTGATCAGAGGGGGCCGGGCGGCTTTCTTT
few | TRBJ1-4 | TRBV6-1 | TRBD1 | CASGTDIRGQEKLFF | TGTGCCAGCGGGACGGATATCAGGGGGCAAGAAAAACTGTTTTTT
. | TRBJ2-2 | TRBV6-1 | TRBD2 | CASNPGLANTGELFF | TGTGCCAGCAACCCGGGACTAGCTAACACCGGGGAGCTGTTTTTT